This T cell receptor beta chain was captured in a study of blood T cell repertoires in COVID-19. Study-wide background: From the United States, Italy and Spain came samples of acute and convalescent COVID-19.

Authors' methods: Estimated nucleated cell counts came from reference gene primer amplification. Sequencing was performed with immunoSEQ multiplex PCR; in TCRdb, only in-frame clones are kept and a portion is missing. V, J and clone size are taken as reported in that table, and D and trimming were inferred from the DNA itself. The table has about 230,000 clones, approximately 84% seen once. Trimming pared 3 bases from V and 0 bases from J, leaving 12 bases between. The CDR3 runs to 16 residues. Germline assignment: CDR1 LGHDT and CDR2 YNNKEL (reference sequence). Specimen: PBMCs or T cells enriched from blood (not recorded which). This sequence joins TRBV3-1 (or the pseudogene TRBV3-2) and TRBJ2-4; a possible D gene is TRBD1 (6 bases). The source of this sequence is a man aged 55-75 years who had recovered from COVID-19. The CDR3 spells CASSQRAGEAKNIQYF. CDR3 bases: TGTGCCAGCAGCCAGCGGGCAGGGGAAGCCAAAAACATTCAGTACTTC.